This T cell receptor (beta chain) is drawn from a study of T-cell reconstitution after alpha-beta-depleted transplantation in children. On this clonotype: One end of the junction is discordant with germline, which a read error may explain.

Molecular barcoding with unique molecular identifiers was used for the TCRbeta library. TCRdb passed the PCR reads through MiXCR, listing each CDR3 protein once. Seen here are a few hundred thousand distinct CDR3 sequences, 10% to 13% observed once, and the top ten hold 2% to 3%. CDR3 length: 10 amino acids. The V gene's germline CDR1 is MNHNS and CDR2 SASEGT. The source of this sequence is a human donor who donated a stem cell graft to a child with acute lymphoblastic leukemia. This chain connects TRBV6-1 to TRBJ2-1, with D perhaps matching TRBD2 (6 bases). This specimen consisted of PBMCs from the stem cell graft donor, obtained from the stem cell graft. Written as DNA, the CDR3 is TGTGCCAGCAGTGCTCGGGACTCCCTCTTC. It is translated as CASSARDSLF.